Listed below are T cell receptor beta chains from one sample, sequenced in a study of a mutant IDH1 vaccine in newly diagnosed glioma. Sequencing used immunoSEQ multiplex PCR; TCRdb keeps in-frame clones, though not all of them. This sample has fewer than 85,000 clones, with 65% to 90% found just once. The starting material was PBMCs, obtained from a glioma patient treated with radiotherapy, temozolomide or both. The receptor source for this set is a man in his thirties or forties with glioma. CDR3s leave out the opening cysteine and the closing phenylalanine or tryptophan. Rows give clone size only sometimes, using once, few, many, or a class for an expanded clone.

v_gene: TRBV6-5; abundance: NA; CDR3aa: PPLPGQGKTGELF
v_gene: TRBV14; abundance: NA; CDR3aa: ASSQGAGSTDTQY
v_gene: TRBV5-1; abundance: NA; CDR3aa: ASRLGGTLNTEAF
v_gene: TRBV30; abundance: NA; CDR3aa: AWSRYTQY
v_gene: TRBV29-1; abundance: once; CDR3aa: SVSGIGTEAF
v_gene: TRBV2; abundance: once; CDR3aa: ASSESTVNTEAF
v_gene: TRBV2; abundance: NA; CDR3aa: ASGPQMWQETQY
v_gene: TRBV5-4; abundance: NA; CDR3aa: ASIKGGRTGELF
v_gene: TRBV4-2; abundance: NA; CDR3aa: ASSQDRPGALMNYGYT
v_gene: TRBV7-8; abundance: NA; CDR3aa: ASSSGLEAF
v_gene: TRBV10-2; abundance: NA; CDR3aa: ASSQSGQGNTGELF
v_gene: TRBV29-1; abundance: NA; CDR3aa: SVGGGITEAF